Below, 16 T cell receptor beta chains from the same sample are listed, as sequenced in a study of technical replicates of blood from several donors. Sequenced by immunoSEQ multiplex PCR; TCRdb stores in-frame clones only, minus some. This sample has around 58,000 clones, with 85% to 90% found just once. Sequencing input: PBMCs. The receptors derive from a human donor in good health. Some clones in this sample may be carry-over from other donors' samples.

V is TRBV7-9 and J is TRBJ2-7; D is possibly TRBD2 (6 bases). Germline loops: CDR1 SEHNR, CDR2 FQNEAQ (reference sequence). Trimming shortened V by 5 bases and J by 3 bases, and 11 bases separated the two germline ends. The length of the CDR3 is 13 residues. CDR3 DNA sequence: TGTGCCAGCAGCCCCCGGGACTTCTACGAGCAGTACTTC. Protein sequence: CASSPRDFYEQYF.

The V gene is TRBV4-3, the J gene TRBJ2-7; 9 nucleotides agree with TRBD2. This CDR3 has 17 residues. With V trimmed by 0 bases and J by 1 base, 7 bases remained unmatched. Germline CDR1 and CDR2: LGHNA and YSLEER. For the CDR3, the DNA is TGCGCCAGCAGCCAAGAATTCTCTCTAGCGGGGTCCTACGAGCAGTACTTC. Translating it yields CASSQEFSLAGSYEQYF.

This clone has just a few counts. The chain combines TRBV5-6 with TRBJ1-2; D ambiguous. Trimming shortened V by 0 bases and J by 0 bases, and 6 bases separated the two germline ends. Germline lookup yields CDR1 SGHDT and CDR2 YYEEEE. CDR3 size: 14 residues. The CDR3 reads CASSLGSTNYGYTF. For the CDR3, the DNA is TGTGCCAGCAGCTTGGGGAGTACTAACTATGGCTACACCTTC.

The gene calls are TRBV5-6 and TRBJ1-5; 10 bases are a match to TRBD1. The V gene end was trimmed by 2 bases and the J gene end by 0 bases; junction bases not matched to a gene: 11. The CDR3 spans 19 residues. From germline, CDR1 is SGHDT and CDR2 YYEEEE. CDR3 nucleotide sequence: TGTGCCAGCAGCTTTTACGGACAGGGGGGATCGTTTAGCAATCAGCCCCAGCATTTT. Amino acid sequence: CASSFYGQGGSFSNQPQHF. Combining the CDR3 with reference TRBV5-6 and TRBJ1-5 gives the whole variable domain DAGVTQSPTHLIKTRGQQVTLRCSPKSGHDTVSWYQQALGQGPQFIFQYYEEEERQRGNFPDRFSGHQFPNYSSELNVNALLLGDSALYLCASSFYGQGGSFSNQPQHFGDGTRLSIL.

J is TRBJ1-5 and V is TRBV19, with no clear D. The V end lost 0 bases, the J end lost 3 bases, and 6 bases lay between the germline ends. There are 14 residues in the CDR3. Germline loops: CDR1 LNHDA, CDR2 SQIVND (reference sequence). The chain's CDR3 is CASSIDRNNQPQHF. DNA of the CDR3: TGTGCCAGTAGTATAGACAGGAACAATCAGCCCCAGCATTTT.

This chain connects TRBV5-4 to TRBJ1-2; D may be TRBD1 (5 bases). Germline CDR1 and CDR2: SGHNT and YYREEE (reference sequence). The CDR3 contains 14 residues. V was clipped by 6 bases and J by 1 base, with 13 bases between them. The CDR3 is CASKNPGGNYGYTF. CDR3 coding DNA: TGTGCCAGCAAAAATCCCGGGGGTAACTATGGCTACACCTTC.

A few counts support this clone. The J gene is TRBJ2-7, the V gene TRBV7-2; no reliable D call. The CDR3 totals 16 residues. Germline CDR1 and CDR2: SGHTA and FQGNSA. Trimming took off 2 bases at V and 0 bases at J, with 14 bases between the two ends. The CDR3 DNA is TGTGCCAGCAGCTTATTCGGTGGCCTAGTCTCCTACGAGCAGTACTTC. Protein sequence: CASSLFGGLVSYEQYF.

This rearrangement joins TRBV5-4 to TRBJ2-3; 13 bases are a match to TRBD2. The CDR3 is made up of 18 amino acids. V was pared by 4 bases and J by 8 bases, with 16 bases of the junction left unmatched. Germline CDR1 SGHNT, CDR2 YYREEE (reference sequence). The CDR3 DNA is TGTGCCAGCAGCGATAGGACTAGCGGGGGCGGAGGGGAAGGTACGCAGTATTTT. Translating it yields CASSDRTSGGGGEGTQYF.

This rearrangement joins TRBV7-8 to TRBJ1-2; 7 bases align to TRBD1. The CDR3 covers 16 residues. Germline CDR1 and CDR2: SGHVS and FQNEAQ. Trimming at V came to 4 bases and at J to 6 bases, leaving 14 bases not matched to a gene. This CDR3 reads CASSYETGNLGNGYTF. Written as DNA, the CDR3 is TGTGCCAGCAGCTATGAGACAGGGAACTTGGGGAATGGCTACACCTTC.

The chain combines TRBV6-4 with TRBJ2-1; 11 nucleotides align to TRBD2. J lost 7 bases, V lost 0 bases, and 8 bases had no gene match. The CDR3 runs to 17 residues. Germline values: CDR1 MRHNA, CDR2 SNTAGT. DNA of the CDR3: TGTGCCAGCAGTGACTCGGCGGGTAGCGGGGGGGCAAATGAGCAGTTCTTC. It specifies CASSDSAGSGGANEQFF.

The chain joins TRBV7-9 to TRBJ1-2; the D is unclear. CDR1 is SEHNR and CDR2 is FQNEAQ in the germline V gene (reference sequence). This CDR3 contains 12 residues. V lost 2 bases and J 4 bases, leaving 5 bases between the germline ends. CDR3 loop: CASSLLAYGYTF. The CDR3 nucleotides are TGTGCCAGCAGCTTACTAGCCTATGGCTACACCTTC.

This clone occurred a few times. The genes are TRBV2 and TRBJ1-6; D remains unclear. The CDR3 has 14 amino acids. V was shortened by 3 bases and J by 3 bases, with 6 bases between the two germline ends. Germline loops: CDR1 SNHLY, CDR2 FYNNEI. As DNA, the CDR3 is TGTGCCAGCAGTGAGGCAGTCTATAATTCACCCCTCCACTTT. Encoded protein: CASSEAVYNSPLHF.

Worth noting for this clone: Other DNA sequences in the same sample also yield this CDR3. The CDR3 here is CASSQETDSFYNEQFF. In nucleotides, the CDR3 is TGCGCCAGCAGCCAAGAGACAGATTCGTTCTACAATGAGCAGTTCTTC. V usage is TRBV4-3 and J usage is TRBJ2-1; D is perhaps TRBD1 (5 bases). Germline V gives CDR1 LGHNA, CDR2 YSLEER. The CDR3 length is 16 residues. The germline V and J ends were trimmed by 0 bases and 3 bases, with 12 bases remaining between them.

V gene TRBV6-4 combines with J gene TRBJ2-3, with D perhaps TRBD1 (5 bases). The germline CDR1 and CDR2 sequences are MRHNA and SNTAGT. The V gene lost 3 bases and the J gene lost 2 bases, with 9 bases spanning the gap. This CDR3 is 14 amino acids long. CDR3 nucleotide sequence: TGTGCCAGCAGTGATAAGGGGTCCACAGATACGCAGTATTTT. Residues: CASSDKGSTDTQYF.

V and J are TRBV18 and TRBJ2-1, with TRBD2 identical over 9 bases. The CDR3 sequence is 15 residues long. Germline V CDR1 and CDR2: KGHSH, LQKENI. V dropped 2 bases and J dropped 5; count of bases not matched to a gene: 4. CDR3: CASSPLSGRNNEQFF. The CDR3 nucleotides are TGTGCCAGCTCACCATTGAGCGGGAGGAACAATGAGCAGTTCTTC.

The chain has TRBV7-5 and TRBJ1-2; TRBD1 is the table's D call, not checked against the DNA. TRBV7-5 is assigned pseudogene status. The CDR3 runs to 13 residues. CDR3 nucleotide sequence: TGTGTCAGAAGCTTGGGGCGGTCGCATGGCTACACCTTC. This gives the protein CVRSLGRSHGYTF.